Below, 18 T cell receptor beta chains from the same sample are listed, as sequenced in a study of T cell responses to AZD1222 COVID-19 vaccine. Clones were read by immunoSEQ multiplex PCR, and TCRdb kept only the in-frame ones, dropping some. Of around 200,000 clones in the sample, roughly 93% were seen once. The material was peripheral blood, obtained on day 0 of AZD1222 vaccination. These receptors were collected from an adult in good health.

The chain carries TRBV10-3 and TRBJ1-2; 8 positions agree with TRBD1. There are 13 residues in the CDR3. Germline-derived CDR1 and CDR2 are ENHRY and SYGVKD. The V and J ends lost 7 bases and 6 bases, in that order; junction bases with no gene match: 7. Written as DNA, the CDR3 is TGTGCCATCACCCAGACAGGGGTAGATGGCTACACCTTC. Amino acids: CAITQTGVDGYTF.

This clone appeared once. The chain combines TRBV5-8 with TRBJ1-5, with unresolved D. Germline assignment: CDR1 SGHTS and CDR2 YDEGEE. The CDR3 contains 15 residues. Deletions cut 2 bases from V and 1 base from J, with 10 bases between. CDR3 protein: CASSFLGRSNQPQHF. The CDR3 bases are TGTGCCAGCAGCTTTTTGGGCAGGAGCAATCAGCCCCAGCATTTT.

This clone was found once. The V and J genes are TRBV28 and TRBJ2-5; D might be TRBD1 (6 bases). Germline V CDR1 and CDR2: MDHEN, SYDVKM. Trimming took 6 bases from V and 0 from J, leaving 17 bases between them. There are 16 residues in the CDR3. The CDR3 spells CASRTGTLPYQETQYF. The CDR3 nucleotides read TGTGCCAGCAGAACCGGGACACTTCCTTACCAAGAGACCCAGTACTTC.

This clone has a handful of counts. The chain employs TRBV7-2 and TRBJ1-3; 7 bases match TRBD1. In germline, CDR1 is SGHTA, CDR2 FQGNSA. Losses at the gene ends were 5 bases for V and 4 bases for J; bases not matched to a gene: 8. CDR3 length: 15 residues. In DNA form, the CDR3 reads TGTGCCAGCAGCAACCCACCGGGACAGGGAAACACCATATATTTT. This codes for CASSNPPGQGNTIYF.

The V gene is TRBV29-1, the J gene TRBJ2-1, with TRBD2 matching 9 bases. CDR3 length equals 14 residues. Germline assignment: CDR1 SQVTM and CDR2 ANQGSEA. V lost 8 bases, J lost 3 bases, and 8 bases stayed unmatched. The CDR3 DNA reads as TGCAGCAGCAGGACTAGCGTACTCTACAATGAGCAGTTCTTC. Translated: CSSRTSVLYNEQFF.

The gene calls are TRBV5-5 and TRBJ1-1; 11 bases are shared with TRBD1. The CDR3 runs to 15 residues. V lost 0 bases to trimming and J lost 5 bases; unmatched junction nucleotides: 3. CDR1 and CDR2 (germline): SGHKS, YYEKEE (reference sequence). The CDR3 region is CASSLDGQGATEAFF. The CDR3 nucleotides are TGTGCCAGCAGCTTGGATGGACAGGGGGCGACTGAAGCTTTCTTT.

The chain carries TRBV27 and TRBJ2-3; 8 nucleotides agree with TRBD2. Germline trimming cut 5 bases from V and 2 bases from J; bases unmatched to any gene: 12. This CDR3 has 17 amino acids. Germline CDR1 reads MNHEY; CDR2 reads SMNVEV (reference sequence). As DNA, the CDR3 is TGTGCCAGCAGTCCCCAACCAGCGGGGGCCATCACAGATACGCAGTATTTT. This codes for CASSPQPAGAITDTQYF.

The chain joins TRBV7-2 to TRBJ2-7; 8 bases line up with TRBD2. V lost 8 bases, J lost 6 bases, and 9 bases stayed unmatched. The CDR3 is made up of 13 amino acids. Germline V lookup: CDR1 SGHTA, CDR2 FQGNSA. The CDR3 protein is CASAQQREREQYF. For the CDR3, the DNA is TGTGCCAGCGCACAGCAGCGGGAGCGCGAGCAGTACTTC.

The V call is TRBV19, the J call TRBJ2-7; possible D gene TRBD1, 7 bases. Looked up from germline, CDR1 is LNHDA and CDR2 is SQIVND (reference sequence). V dropped 3 bases and J dropped 6 bases, with 15 bases sitting between them. The CDR3 has 14 residues. The chain's CDR3 is CASSIRGTFREQYF. The DNA for the CDR3 is TGTGCCAGTAGTATCAGGGGGACTTTTCGCGAGCAGTACTTC.

Turning to this clone: A read error may account for a junction end that differs from germline. The V call is TRBV4-3, the J call TRBJ1-1; TRBD1 agrees at 11 bases. Per the germline V gene, CDR1 is LGHNA and CDR2 is YSLEER. This CDR3 comprises 13 residues. The CDR3 nucleotides are TGCGCCAGCAGTCTCCGGACAGGGGGCCTCCTCGGGTTT. Translation gives CASSLRTGGLLGF.

The chain recombines TRBV7-9 with TRBJ1-1; D is undetermined. V was clipped by 5 bases and J by 1 base, with 14 bases between them. This CDR3 has 15 amino acids. CDR1 is SEHNR, CDR2 FQNEAQ, per germline (reference sequence). CDR3 nucleotide sequence: TGTGCCAGCAGCAAAAGTTTTACCGGGAACACTGAAGCTTTCTTT. Translation: CASSKSFTGNTEAFF. The complete variable domain, with remaining parts taken from reference TRBV7-9 and TRBJ1-1, reads DTGVSQNPRHKITKRGQNVTFRCDPISEHNRLYWYRQTLGQGPEFLTYFQNEAQLEKSRLLSDRFSAERPKGSFSTLEIQRTEQGDSAMYLCASSKSFTGNTEAFFGQGTRLTVV.

The chain uses TRBV15 and TRBJ1-4; the D is unclear. The CDR3 spans 13 residues. The V end was cut by 7 bases, the J end by 3 bases, with 9 bases between. Germline V gene data show CDR1 as LNHNV and CDR2 as YYDKDF (reference sequence). Written as DNA, the CDR3 is TGTGCCACCAAACGGCAATCTAATGAAAAACTGTTTTTT. Translated, it gives CATKRQSNEKLFF.

The genes are TRBV7-2 and TRBJ2-3; no clear D. V lost 2 bases and J lost 7, with 7 bases in between. Germline V gives CDR1 SGHTA, CDR2 FQGNSA. This CDR3 is built from 12 residues. The chain's CDR3 is CASSLNPHTQYF. In nucleotides, the CDR3 is TGTGCCAGCAGCTTAAATCCCCATACGCAGTATTTT.

The chain joins TRBV27 to TRBJ2-1; D is perhaps TRBD2 (5 bases). The CDR3 has 12 residues. The germline CDR1 and CDR2 sequences are MNHEY and SMNVEV (reference sequence). V lost 5 bases, J lost 8 bases, and 10 bases lay in between. DNA of the CDR3: TGTGCCAGCAGTCCACATAGCGATGAGCAGTTCTTC. Its translation: CASSPHSDEQFF.

This clone was observed once. CDR3 protein: CASSEGGVGYQPQHF. DNA of the CDR3: TGTGCCAGCAGTGAAGGGGGGGTTGGATATCAGCCCCAGCATTTT. The gene calls are TRBV6-1 and TRBJ1-5; maybe TRBD1 (5 bases). Germline V gene lookup returns CDR1 MNHNS and CDR2 SASEGT. The CDR3 extends over 15 amino acids. The V and J ends lost 1 base and 5 bases respectively, with 12 bases between them.

The chain has TRBV10-1 and TRBJ2-1, with 10 nucleotides matching TRBD2. Per the germline V gene, CDR1 is WNHNN and CDR2 is SYGVQD (reference sequence). Germline trimming cut 6 bases from V and 7 bases from J; bases unmatched to any gene: 21. The CDR3 consists of 19 residues. CDR3: CASSGGPGLATRMGNEQFF. CDR3 sequence (DNA): TGCGCCAGCAGCGGAGGTCCGGGACTAGCGACACGTATGGGGAATGAGCAGTTCTTC.

This sequence joins TRBV11-3 and TRBJ2-3, with 13 bases fitting TRBD2. V gave up 5 bases and J gave up 6 bases; unmatched junction bases: 8. From germline, CDR1 is SGHNT and CDR2 YENEEA. There are 16 residues in the CDR3. The CDR3 here is CASSGRLAGGPDTQYF. CDR3 bases: TGTGCCAGCAGCGGGCGACTAGCGGGGGGTCCGGATACGCAGTATTTT. Based on the CDR3 plus reference TRBV11-3 and TRBJ2-3, the full variable domain is EAGVVQSPRYKIIEKKQPVAFWCNPISGHNTLYWYLQNLGQGPELLIRYENEEAVDDSQLPKDRFSAERLKGVDSTLKIQPAELGDSAVYLCASSGRLAGGPDTQYFGPGTRLTVL.

The genes are TRBV9 and TRBJ2-2, with 9 bases fitting TRBD2. CDR1 is SGDLS, CDR2 YYNGEE, per germline. CDR3 length: 15 amino acids. Trimming removed 8 bases from V and 1 base from J; junction bases left unmatched: 6. The CDR3 reads CASSQRGVNTGELFF. As DNA, the CDR3 is TGTGCCAGTTCTCAGCGGGGGGTGAACACCGGGGAGCTGTTTTTT.